This T cell receptor beta chain was observed in a study of T cells after yellow fever vaccination. Turning to the study itself: SMART-Seq v4 Ultra Low Input handled preparation of low-cell-number fractions.

The sample holds a few counts of this clonotype. Its antigen is unknown. Making TCR cDNA involved 5'RACE template switching, which added UMIs and a universal primer site. From the 5' RACE reads, TCRdb called clonotypes with MiXCR, one entry per CDR3 protein. The sample holds about 160,000 distinct CDR3 sequences, around 7% seen once. The germline gives CDR1 KGHSH, CDR2 LQKENI. Losses at the gene ends were 5 bases for V and 6 bases for J; bases not matched to a gene: 4. The CDR3 runs to 12 residues. Overall study results and limits: Just a small share of clonotypes turned up in the CD4 compartment as well as the CD8 compartment.

The rearrangement joins TRBV18 to TRBJ2-7; 7 nucleotides agree with TRBD1. The sequence was obtained from a man aged 18 to 29 who received the YFV17D yellow fever vaccine. The material sequenced was CD4+ T cells sorted from PBMCs, taken less than 6 days after the first yellow fever vaccination. In DNA form, the CDR3 reads TGTGCCAGCTCATCTAGGGGGCTCGAGCAGTACGTC. Its protein product is CASSSRGLEQYV.